A single sample gave rise to the 17 T cell receptor beta chains below, sequenced in a study of shared clonotypes between healthy human individuals (dated by TCRdb to about 2020). The library came from the immunoSEQ multiplex PCR assay. TCRdb took over this immuneACCESS table, retaining in-frame rearrangements with V and J assigned. Such tables are incomplete; in checked studies, under half of the missing clones stem from an unresolved V gene, and the remainder is unexplained. A total of under 850,000 clones appear in this sample, about 91% of them only once. The ten largest account for less than 25% of the sample. CD8 naive samples were obtained by positive selection for CCR7 among CD45RO-negative cells, yielding a CD45RA+CCR7+ population from which TemRA cells were excluded. Sequenced sample: naive CD8+ T cells sorted from blood. The label giving this sample's cell subset or site can be read as: CD45RA+CCR7+. The receptors stem from a man younger than 40 in good health.

This clone was picked up a small number of times. The chain combines TRBV10-1 with TRBJ2-1; TRBD1 might be the D (6 bases). Germline assignment: CDR1 WNHNN and CDR2 SYGVQD (reference sequence). The length of the CDR3 is 13 residues. V dropped 7 bases and J dropped 5 bases, with 12 bases sitting between them. The CDR3 here is CASTQGLNNEQFF. CDR3 sequence (DNA): TGCGCCAGCACGCAGGGGTTAAACAATGAGCAGTTCTTC.

The chain recombines TRBV6-1 with TRBJ1-1; D is uncertain. The V and J ends lost 10 bases and 6 bases respectively, with 21 bases between them. The CDR3 has 14 residues. Germline lookup yields CDR1 MNHNS and CDR2 SASEGT. CDR3 in DNA: TGTGCCACCCCAGGCCTTCGATTATCTTCTGAAGCTTTCTTT. Its protein product is CATPGLRLSSEAFF.

This chain uses TRBV5-1 with TRBJ2-1; D unresolved. Germline assignment: CDR1 SGHRS and CDR2 YFSETQ. The CDR3 sequence is 13 residues long. V dropped 7 bases and J dropped 0 bases, with 8 bases sitting between them. Here the CDR3 reads CASFGSSYNEQFF. CDR3 in DNA: TGCGCCAGCTTCGGTAGCTCCTACAATGAGCAGTTCTTC.

The chain is built from TRBV27 and TRBJ2-7, with D possibly called TRBD1 or TRBD2 (5 bases each). This CDR3 region has 14 residues. V lost 8 bases, J lost 1 base, and 15 bases lay in between. CDR1 is MNHEY, CDR2 SMNVEV, per germline (reference sequence). The CDR3, as DNA: TGTGCCAGCGGGACGGCTAAAAAGTCCTACGAGCAGTACTTC. Encoded protein: CASGTAKKSYEQYF.

This rearrangement joins TRBV10-3 to TRBJ2-7; D is undetermined. Trimming took 8 bases from V and 0 from J, leaving 8 bases between them. In germline, CDR1 is ENHRY, CDR2 SYGVKD. The CDR3 loop spans 12 amino acids. This CDR3 reads CAISSVSYEQYF. The CDR3 DNA sequence: TGTGCCATCTCGAGCGTCTCCTACGAGCAGTACTTC.

V usage is TRBV2 and J usage is TRBJ2-5; TRBD1 agrees at 9 bases. The V segment lost 9 bases and the J segment 3 bases; nucleotides outside the gene matches: 8. The germline gives CDR1 SNHLY, CDR2 FYNNEI. The CDR3 loop spans 14 amino acids. DNA of the CDR3: TGTGCCAGTGGCGGGACAGGGTTGGAAGAGACCCAGTACTTC. This translates into CASGGTGLEETQYF.

CDR3: CASSEEEGWGQFSYEQYF. Written as DNA, the CDR3 is TGTGCCAGCAGTGAAGAGGAAGGATGGGGACAATTCTCCTACGAGCAGTACTTC. The V call is TRBV6-1, the J call TRBJ2-7; D may be TRBD1 (6 bases). V dropped 1 base and J dropped 0 bases, with 19 bases sitting between them. The CDR3 runs to 18 residues. The germline CDR1 and CDR2 sequences are MNHNS and SASEGT.

J is TRBJ2-1 and V is TRBV27, with D perhaps assigned TRBD1 or TRBD2 (5 bases each). Germline lookup yields CDR1 MNHEY and CDR2 SMNVEV (reference sequence). The V end lost 9 bases, the J end lost 6 bases, and 15 bases lay between the germline ends. This CDR3 is 13 amino acids long. CDR3 nucleotide sequence: TGTGCCAGAAAGTCCAGAGGGGCCAATGAGCAGTTCTTC. Amino acids: CARKSRGANEQFF.

The chain couples TRBV9 to TRBJ2-3; D is uncertain. V lost 3 bases and J 3 bases, leaving 17 bases between the germline ends. The CDR3 sequence is 16 residues long. Germline V gene lookup returns CDR1 SGDLS and CDR2 YYNGEE. The CDR3 is CASSAPGPTPTDTQYF. The CDR3 DNA reads as TGTGCCAGCAGCGCACCGGGTCCAACACCGACAGATACGCAGTATTTT.

CDR3 protein: CASSHRDRVTGELFF. In DNA form, the CDR3 reads TGTGCCAGCAGCCACCGGGACAGGGTCACCGGGGAGCTGTTTTTT. The rearrangement joins TRBV16 to TRBJ2-2; 9 positions agree with TRBD1. The CDR3 covers 15 residues. J lost 4 bases, V lost 3 bases, and 3 bases had no gene match. From germline, CDR1 is KGHSY and CDR2 FQNENV.

In this sample, this clone turned up once. V usage is TRBV14 and J usage is TRBJ1-1; the D is unclear. The germline V and J ends were trimmed by 2 bases and 3 bases, with 13 bases remaining between them. The CDR3 loop spans 15 amino acids. Germline CDR1 SGHDN, CDR2 FVKESK. The CDR3 DNA follows: TGTGCCAGCAGCCAAAAAGGGTGGCGGGACACTGAAGCTTTCTTT. This encodes CASSQKGWRDTEAFF.

This chain uses TRBV9 with TRBJ2-2; D remains unclear. The CDR3 runs 16 residues. The ends were cut back, 4 bases at V and 3 bases at J, with 16 bases in the middle. Germline lookup yields CDR1 SGDLS and CDR2 YYNGEE. The CDR3 here is CASSPSTGRDTGELFF. CDR3 coding DNA: TGTGCCAGCAGCCCCAGTACCGGCCGGGACACCGGGGAGCTGTTTTTT.

This chain uses TRBV10-3 with TRBJ2-1, with a tentative D call TRBD2 (6 bases). CDR3 size: 15 residues. Germline V lookup: CDR1 ENHRY, CDR2 SYGVKD. Deletions cut 5 bases from V and 0 bases from J, with 11 bases between. DNA for the CDR3: TGTGCCATCAGTTTCACCGGGAGCTCCTACAATGAGCAGTTCTTC. Translation gives CAISFTGSSYNEQFF.

This clone was counted only a few times. This rearrangement joins TRBV30 to TRBJ2-1, with 8 bases identical to TRBD2. The CDR3 is made up of 14 amino acids. Trimming at V came to 1 base and at J to 9 bases, leaving 8 bases not matched to a gene. CDR1 is GTSNPN, CDR2 SVGIG, per germline (reference sequence). The CDR3 DNA follows: TGTGCCTGGAGTGCTAGCGGGCCGACGGGTGAGCAGTTCTTC. Residues: CAWSASGPTGEQFF.

This clone has just one count. This chain joins TRBV6-6 and TRBJ2-1, with D maybe TRBD2 (6 bases). Germline V lookup: CDR1 MNHNY, CDR2 SVGAGI (reference sequence). The V and J ends lost 11 bases and 15 bases respectively, with 23 bases between them. The CDR3 loop spans 12 amino acids. CDR3 DNA sequence: TGTGCCTCGGCTAGCGATGGTCTGGCAAGGTTCTTC. Protein product: CASASDGLARFF.

CDR3: CASSDESGSYEQYF. As DNA, the CDR3 is TGTGCCAGCAGCGACGAGTCGGGGTCCTACGAGCAGTACTTC. The genes are TRBV9 and TRBJ2-7; weak D call: TRBD2 (5 bases). The CDR3 loop spans 14 amino acids. In germline, CDR1 is SGDLS, CDR2 YYNGEE. Trimming pared 3 bases from V and 1 base from J, leaving 11 bases between.

This clone was detected only once. The V and J genes are TRBV5-1 and TRBJ2-5, with TRBD2 matching over 11 bases. CDR3 length: 18 residues. Trimming removed 0 bases from V and 5 bases from J; junction bases left unmatched: 12. Germline-derived CDR1 and CDR2 are SGHRS and YFSETQ. CDR3 sequence (DNA): TGCGCCAGCAGCTTGGCCGGGACTAGCGGCCCGAATTGGGAGACCCAGTACTTC. Translation gives CASSLAGTSGPNWETQYF.